Sequencing of this T cell receptor (beta chain) was carried out in a study of T cells after yellow fever vaccination. A single record per CDR3 protein comes from TCRdb applying MiXCR to the 5' RACE reads. This repertoire shows 550,000 to 750,000 distinct CDR3 sequences, approximately 13% found once; its top ten account for over 12%. With 3 bases clipped from V and 2 bases from J, the junction kept 8 bases outside the gene matches. The CDR3 totals 15 residues. The germline V gene has CDR1 DFQATT and CDR2 SNEGSKA (reference sequence). The chain links TRBV20-1 to TRBJ2-3, with TRBD2 identical over 7 bases. This TCR derives from a young man who received the YFV17D yellow fever vaccine. The sample was PBMCs, taken on the day of the yellow fever booster vaccination. As DNA, the CDR3 is TGCAGTGCTAGGGCCGGGACTACGGTCACAGATACGCAGTATTTT. Protein product: CSARAGTTVTDTQYF.